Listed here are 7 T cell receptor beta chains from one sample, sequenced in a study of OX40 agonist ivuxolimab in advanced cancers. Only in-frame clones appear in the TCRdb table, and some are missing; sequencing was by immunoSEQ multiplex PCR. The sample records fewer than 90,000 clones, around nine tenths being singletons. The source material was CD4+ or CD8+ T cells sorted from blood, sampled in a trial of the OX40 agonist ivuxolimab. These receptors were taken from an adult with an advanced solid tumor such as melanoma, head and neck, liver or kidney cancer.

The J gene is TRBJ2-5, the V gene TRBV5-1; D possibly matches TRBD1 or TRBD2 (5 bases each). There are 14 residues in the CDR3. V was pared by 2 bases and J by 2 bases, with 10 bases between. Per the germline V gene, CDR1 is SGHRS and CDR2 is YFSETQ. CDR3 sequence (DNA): TGCGCCAGCAGCTTTTCCTGGGGGCAAGAGACCCAGTACTTC. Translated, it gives CASSFSWGQETQYF. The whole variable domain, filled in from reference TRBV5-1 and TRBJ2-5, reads KAGVTQTPRYLIKTRGQQVTLSCSPISGHRSVSWYQQTPGQGLQFLFEYFSETQRNKGNFPGRFSGRQFSNSRSEMNVSTLELGDSALYLCASSFSWGQETQYFGPGTRLLVL.

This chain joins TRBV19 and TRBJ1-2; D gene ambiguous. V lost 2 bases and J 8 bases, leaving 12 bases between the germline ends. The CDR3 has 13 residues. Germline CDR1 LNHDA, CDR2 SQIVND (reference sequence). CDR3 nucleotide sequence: TGTGCCAGTAGTATATTCGCGGGTGAGGGCTACACCTTC. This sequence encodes CASSIFAGEGYTF. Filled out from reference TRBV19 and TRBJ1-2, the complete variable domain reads DGGITQSPKYLFRKEGQNVTLSCEQNLNHDAMYWYRQDPGQGLRLIYYSQIVNDFQKGDIAEGYSVSREKKESFPLTVTSAQKNPTAFYLCASSIFAGEGYTFGSGTRLTVV.

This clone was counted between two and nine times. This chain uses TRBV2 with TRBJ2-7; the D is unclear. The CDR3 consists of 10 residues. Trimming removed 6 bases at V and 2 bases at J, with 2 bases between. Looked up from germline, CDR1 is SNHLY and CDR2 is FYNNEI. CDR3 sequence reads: CASSTYEQYF. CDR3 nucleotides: TGTGCCAGCAGCACCTACGAGCAGTACTTC.

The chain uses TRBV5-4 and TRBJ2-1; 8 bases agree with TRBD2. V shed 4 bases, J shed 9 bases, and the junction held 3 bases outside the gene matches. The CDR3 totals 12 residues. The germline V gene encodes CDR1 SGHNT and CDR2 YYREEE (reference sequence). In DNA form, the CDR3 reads TGTGCCAGCAGCAGGACTAGCACTGAGCAGTTCTTC. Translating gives CASSRTSTEQFF. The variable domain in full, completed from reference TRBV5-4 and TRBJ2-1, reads ETGVTQSPTHLIKTRGQQVTLRCSSQSGHNTVSWYQQALGQGPQFIFQYYREEENGRGNFPPRFSGLQFPNYSSELNVNALELDDSALYLCASSRTSTEQFFGPGTRLTVL.

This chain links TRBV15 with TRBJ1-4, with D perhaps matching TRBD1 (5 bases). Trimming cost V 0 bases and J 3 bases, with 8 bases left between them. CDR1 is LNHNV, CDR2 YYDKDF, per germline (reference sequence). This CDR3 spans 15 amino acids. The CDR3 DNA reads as TGTGCCACCAGCAGAGATTTACAGGCTAATGAAAAACTGTTTTTT. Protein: CATSRDLQANEKLFF.

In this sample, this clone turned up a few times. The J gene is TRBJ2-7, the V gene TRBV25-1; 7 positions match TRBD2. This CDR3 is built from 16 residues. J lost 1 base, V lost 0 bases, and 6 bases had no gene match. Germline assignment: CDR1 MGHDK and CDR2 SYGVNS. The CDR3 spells CASSEYGGGSSYEQYF. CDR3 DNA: TGTGCCAGCAGTGAATATGGGGGAGGGAGTTCCTACGAGCAGTACTTC.

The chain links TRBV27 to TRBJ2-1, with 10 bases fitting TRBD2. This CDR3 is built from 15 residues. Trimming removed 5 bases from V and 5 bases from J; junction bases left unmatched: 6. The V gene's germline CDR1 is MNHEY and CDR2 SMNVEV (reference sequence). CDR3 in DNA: TGTGCCAGCAGTCCCCCGGGACTAGCGAACAATGAGCAGTTCTTC. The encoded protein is CASSPPGLANNEQFF.